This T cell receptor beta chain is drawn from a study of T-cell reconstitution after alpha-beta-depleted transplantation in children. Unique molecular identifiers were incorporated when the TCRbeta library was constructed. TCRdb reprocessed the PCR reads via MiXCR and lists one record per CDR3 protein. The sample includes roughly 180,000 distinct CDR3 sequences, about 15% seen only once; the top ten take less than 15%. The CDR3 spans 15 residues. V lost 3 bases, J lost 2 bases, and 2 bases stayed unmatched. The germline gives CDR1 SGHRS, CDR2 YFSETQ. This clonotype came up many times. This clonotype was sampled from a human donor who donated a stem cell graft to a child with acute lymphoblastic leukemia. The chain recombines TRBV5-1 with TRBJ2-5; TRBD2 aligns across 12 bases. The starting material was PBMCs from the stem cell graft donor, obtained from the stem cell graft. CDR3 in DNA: TGCGCCAGCAGCTCCGGGACTAGCGGGCAAGAGACCCAGTACTTC. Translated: CASSSGTSGQETQYF.